This T cell receptor beta chain was retrieved from a study of cytomegalovirus exposure and HLA in healthy donors. Study-level points and caveats: Cytomegalovirus-associated status was assigned to about 160 TCR beta chains. Most TCR beta V segments were productive about 87% or about 30% of the time in an earlier analysis.

Primers: 60 Vbeta forward and 13 Jbeta reverse. Sequencing was performed with immunoSEQ multiplex PCR; in TCRdb, only in-frame clones are kept and a portion is missing. The table lists some 150,000 clones. The germline gives CDR1 MGHRA, CDR2 YSYEKL. Deletions cut 0 bases from V and 3 bases from J, with 9 bases between. The CDR3 has 15 amino acids. Whereas donors were nominally healthy upon sampling, unrecorded immune exposures were probable. Remarks on this clone: Its antigen is still unknown.

The source is a woman between 18 and 29 years old in good health and CMV-seronegative. Source material: PBMCs. The chain uses TRBV4-1 and TRBJ1-5; D unresolved. The CDR3 DNA reads TGCGCCAGCAGCCAAGAAGGCGGATACAATCAGCCCCAGCATTTT. It translates to CASSQEGGYNQPQHF.